Reported below is one T cell receptor (beta chain). Which antigen it targets is not known. Base-call qualities are not available, and no considerably larger clone is one nucleotide away. This specimen comes from a study of cytomegalovirus exposure and HLA in healthy donors (dated by TCRdb to about 2017). For the wider study: According to an earlier analysis of a few hundred of the donors, 150 million to 200 million T cells yielded 90 million to 140 million unique TCR beta sequences and about 300 Gb of sequence data. Because of strong linkage in the cohort, four or five DR-DQ haplotypes were treated as single units for association and clustering. A later genetic analysis used genome-wide SNP genotypes for about 55% of the 666 donors, treating that subset as a discovery cohort. The study was designed to test whether signatures of past pathogen exposure could be identified by cataloging public T cell receptors. To predict cytomegalovirus infection status, the study combined high-throughput TCR immunosequencing, statistical association of individual TCRs with disease status, and machine learning. The number of typed donors differed by locus: about 620-640 for A, B, C, DRB1 and DQB1; 522 for DQA1; 606 for DPA1; and 450 to 480 for DPB1. Besides the first cohort of approximately 670 subjects, a separate validation cohort made up of 120 different subjects was used. The T cell repertoires of 666 subjects were profiled by immunosequencing and related to cytomegalovirus serostatus. A later analysis re-examined previously published TCR beta repertoires from more than 650 donors and added high-resolution HLA genotyping to investigate patterns of TCR occurrence. An early release covering over 500 HLA-typed donors comprised approximately 290 gigabases of sequencing data and 85 million to 100 million unique TCR sequences. Rather than using new phenotypic data, the later analysis identified candidate immune exposures from TCR beta sequences and from how often those sequences occurred across donors. HLA typing covered class I and class II loci at four-digit resolution. Donor age, sex, ethnicity and CMV serostatus were compiled together with the repertoire data. Every discovery cohort repertoire had been produced on one sequencing platform. An earlier analysis of some 500 of the donors applied high-throughput TCR beta sequencing to assess whether each TCR beta V gene segment acted as functional or pseudogenic. The genetic ancestry cluster associated with self-reported Caucasian donors included roughly four fifths of the 398 genotyped donors. Among some 400 genotyped donors of the cohort, an average of roughly 230,000 unique TCR beta nucleotide sequences was sequenced per donor, of which approximately 18% were non-productive.

V and J are trimmed by 4 bases and 7 bases, and the gene matches miss 2 bases of the junction. The germline V gene gives CDR1 as MDHEN and CDR2 as SYDVKM. Including cysteine and phenylalanine, the CDR3 has 14 amino acids. Here the CDR3 DNA is all that survives: 42 bases in frame from base 1. Points the paper makes about the study in general: The only immune exposure information available for the cohort was CMV serostatus. The sequencing pipeline was judged likely to have produced a cluster of highly shared sequence variants as a technical artifact. The 87-base-pair reads could not distinguish some IMGT-functional V segments, including TRBV6-2 and TRBV6-3, so those segments were excluded. The study gave a list of roughly 150 TCR beta chains associated with cytomegalovirus. Roughly uniform sequencing depth across donors was assumed in presence/absence analyses, although this assumption may not hold. In a later analysis, HLA-associated TCR beta chains showed more clonal expansion and lower generation probabilities than non-associated chains that were equally common. In vitro tests confirmed that a few of the cytomegalovirus-associated TCR beta chains recognize cytomegalovirus antigens. Compared with the roughly 600-donor mean, donors in an Asian-associated ancestry cluster had fewer N-insertions in productive TCRs, according to a later genetic analysis. In a later analysis, TCR association rates were found to vary across HLA loci, with the most associated TCRs seen for DRB1 alleles and the fewest for HLA-C alleles. Linkage disequilibrium might explain the correlated functional status among segregating V segments, but an unknown experimental factor could not be excluded. Cytomegalovirus status was reported to be diagnosed by the classifier with high specificity and sensitivity in both the original and validation cohorts. While some public TCRs were present in many individuals, most TCR sequences turned up only very rarely across donors. A further reported finding was that TCR beta sequences accurately predicted the HLA-A and HLA-B alleles for most subjects in the first cohort. In this cohort, only TCR beta chains were sequenced, and detectable features were limited by the absence of alpha or paired-chain data. The authors suggested that the approach could potentially be extended to other disease states and immunological phenotypes. In a later genetic analysis, a missense DCLRE1C variant was associated with V-gene and J-gene trimming of TCR beta chains, and the association was replicated in an independent cohort. Specific HLA alleles were associated with 15,000 to 20,000 TCR beta sequences at a false discovery rate of 0.05 in a later analysis. Because counts were too low, seventeen rarely observed V segments, including chromosome 9 orphons, were excluded from the earlier analysis of about 500 of the donors. Because HLA typing was unavailable for some donors at each locus, only the typed subset was used in association tests. According to a later analysis, parvovirus B19, influenza, CMV and Epstein-Barr virus appeared linked to several top co-occurrence clusters. In a later analysis, most CMV-associated TCR beta chains were found to appear HLA-restricted, with HLA associations seemingly driven largely by CMV exposure. An earlier analysis of 587 of the donors showed that most TCR beta V segments appeared in productive rearrangements either about 87% or about 30% of the time, which broadly matched IMGT annotations. When HLA alleles, especially DR and DQ, strongly co-occurred, attributing TCR associations to individual alleles was difficult.

The cohort was made up of roughly 670 healthy bone marrow donors. At the time of sampling, all cohort members were nominally healthy, though unrecorded immune exposures were likely present. The donor was CMV seronegative and belonged to the group of under 400 seronegative cohort members. Each donor provided a peripheral blood sample, and peripheral blood mononuclear cells were used for TCR beta sequencing. The Qiagen DNeasy Blood Extraction Kit was used to extract genomic DNA from the blood cell samples. The library was produced with the immunoSEQ multiplex PCR assay. For the multiplex PCR, a mixture combining 60 forward primers for TCR Vbeta segments and 13 reverse primers for TCR Jbeta segments was used. A multiplex PCR assay on genomic DNA amplified the CDR3 region of rearranged TCR beta genes. The amplified TCR beta libraries were sequenced on the Illumina HiSeq System as 87-base-pair reads. The paper's processing steps were these. Across the roughly 670 repertoires, a later analysis counted 80 million or so unique TCR beta chains, about 10 million of which were shared by at least two donors. A nearest-neighbor algorithm error-corrected the raw reads and collapsed the reads into unique sequences, merging closely related sequences to remove PCR and sequencing errors. V, D and J gene segments were assigned by aligning CDR3 sequences to IMGT reference sequences. For a sequence to be retained, a match of at least six nucleotides to both a V gene segment and a J gene segment was required. A rearrangement counted as productive if the CDR3 had no stop codons and remained in frame with V and J, and every other rearrangement counted as non-productive. CDR3 was defined by IMGT convention, running from the second conserved V-encoded cysteine to the conserved J-encoded phenylalanine. The earlier analysis of 500 to 750 of the donors excluded any sequence lacking an unambiguous match to a single V gene segment. In an earlier analysis of a few hundred of the donors, V segments were called functional above 56.7% productive rearrangements and were called segregating when the between-donor standard deviation exceeded 5%. A statistical classification framework was built for diagnosing cytomegalovirus status from the catalog of TCR beta chain sequences. In a later analysis, V and J genes were assigned by comparing TCR nucleotide sequences against IMGT/GENE-DB human TR gene sequences. A later analysis assigned CDR3 sequences and most-parsimonious VDJ recombination scenarios with the TCRdist pipeline. In a later analysis, every TCR beta chain was defined by the combination of its CDR3 amino acid sequence and its V-gene family, and reads without a unique V-gene family were dropped. A later analysis removed 500 to 650 highly shared, low-generation-probability nucleotide sequences to deal with suspected cross-contamination and a sequencing artifact. A later analysis calculated a clonal expansion index for each public chain from normalized within-repertoire ranks of inferred template counts. Generation probabilities in a later analysis came from a VDJ recombination model fitted to out-of-frame rearrangements, and those results were checked against IGoR. In a later analysis, TCR-TCR, TCR-HLA and TCR-CMV co-occurrence was scored with hypergeometric tests, and a repertoire-size bias correction was applied to TCR pairs. False discovery rates were estimated in a later analysis by permuting HLA or CMV assignments 20 times. In a later analysis, co-occurring TCRs were grouped using DBSCAN, with TCRdist sequence similarity added in when clustering inside HLA-allele-positive subsets. Repertoires with fewer than 30,000 or more than 120,000 public chains, plus five repertoires with anomalous nucleotide sharing, were excluded from co-occurrence clustering. Drawn from immuneACCESS, this table holds only the in-frame rearrangements with V and J called that TCRdb kept. Clones are partly lost; checked studies trace under half to an unresolved V gene and leave the rest unexplained. V and J calls plus clone size are reproduced from that table; the DNA served to infer D and trimming. The sample data list about 77,000 clones, and around three quarters of these were observed just once. The top ten constitute approximately 4.5% of the sample.

The V and J genes are TRBV28 and TRBJ2-7; 15 nucleotides in the junction match TRBD2. Material: PBMCs. This TCR was recovered from a man aged 35 to 55 in good health and CMV-seronegative. The CDR3 region has the sequence CASSSGTSGREQYF. The bases are TGTGCCAGCAGTTCAGGGACTAGCGGGAGGGAGCAGTACTTC.